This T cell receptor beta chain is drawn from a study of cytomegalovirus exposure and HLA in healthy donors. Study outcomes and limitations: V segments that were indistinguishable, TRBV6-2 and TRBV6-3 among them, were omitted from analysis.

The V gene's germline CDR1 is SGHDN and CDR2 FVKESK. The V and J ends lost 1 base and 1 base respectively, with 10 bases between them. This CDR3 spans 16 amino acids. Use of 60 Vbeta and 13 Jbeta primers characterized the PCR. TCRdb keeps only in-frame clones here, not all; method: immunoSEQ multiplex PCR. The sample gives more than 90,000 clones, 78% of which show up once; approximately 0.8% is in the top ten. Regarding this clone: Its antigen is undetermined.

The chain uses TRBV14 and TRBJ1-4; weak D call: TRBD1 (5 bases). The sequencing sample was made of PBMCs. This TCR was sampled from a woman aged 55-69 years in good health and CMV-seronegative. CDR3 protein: CASSQGRGGTNEKLFF. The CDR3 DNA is TGTGCCAGCAGCCAAGGGAGGGGAGGAACTAATGAAAAACTGTTTTTT.